The source of this T cell receptor (beta chain) is a study of Ad26.COV2.S vaccination and SARS-CoV-2 variants. Background on the study: Recipients of Ad26.COV2.S got it intramuscularly, once or twice 56 days apart. Findings of the study overall: Measurements of TCR breadth and depth may have given underestimates of the total T cell responses. Reportedly, spike-specific CD8+ and CD4+ T cell responses achieved substantial breadth once vaccination had taken place.

Treatment noted: about 20 received Ad26.COV2.S at low or high dose, single or two shots; about 5 received placebo; per-sample allocation not given. Specimen acquisition occurred on day 63 following the initial vaccine or placebo injection. As to this clone: No antigen is known for it.

Sequencing was performed with immunoSEQ multiplex PCR; in TCRdb, only in-frame clones are kept and a portion is missing. Here the sample spans about 400,000 clones, 80% to 90% being singletons. V lost 1 base and J lost 3, with 9 bases in between. CDR3 size: 14 residues. In germline, CDR1 is LGHNA, CDR2 YSLEER. The V gene is TRBV4-3, the J gene TRBJ1-2, with D maybe TRBD1 (6 bases). The TCR originated in a person aged 18-65 years who received the Ad26.COV2.S COVID-19 vaccine or a placebo. This sample comprised peripheral blood, obtained in a trial of Ad26.COV2.S vaccine versus placebo. Written as DNA, the CDR3 is TGCGCCAGCAGCCAAGCGCGGACAGACTATGGCTACACCTTC. Residues: CASSQARTDYGYTF.